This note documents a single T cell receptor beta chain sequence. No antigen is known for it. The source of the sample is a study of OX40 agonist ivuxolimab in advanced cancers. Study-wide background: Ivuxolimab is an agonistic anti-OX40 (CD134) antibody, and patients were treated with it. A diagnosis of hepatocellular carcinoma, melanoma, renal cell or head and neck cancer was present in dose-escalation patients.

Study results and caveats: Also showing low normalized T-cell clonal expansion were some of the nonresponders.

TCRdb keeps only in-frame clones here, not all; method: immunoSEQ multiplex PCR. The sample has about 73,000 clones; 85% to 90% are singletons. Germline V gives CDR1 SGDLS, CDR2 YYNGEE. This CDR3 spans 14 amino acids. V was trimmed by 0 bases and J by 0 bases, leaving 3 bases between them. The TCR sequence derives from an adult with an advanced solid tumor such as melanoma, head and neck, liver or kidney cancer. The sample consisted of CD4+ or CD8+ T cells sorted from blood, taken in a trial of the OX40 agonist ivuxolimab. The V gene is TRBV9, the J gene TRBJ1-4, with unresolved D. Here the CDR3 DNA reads TGTGCCAGCAGCGTAGAAGCAACTAATGAAAAACTGTTTTTT. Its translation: CASSVEATNEKLFF.